This TCR beta chain was recovered during a study of T cell repertoires in cytomegalovirus infection. Study-wide results and caveats: The response measured ex vivo was dominated by TCR beta clonotypes (HLA-C-restricted and CMV-specific).

MiXCR, run by TCRdb on the reads, gives a single entry per CDR3 protein. The table records about 920,000 distinct CDR3 sequences, about 33% of them present only once. This clonotype came up a few times. What it binds is unknown. Germline CDR1 is SGHTA and CDR2 is FQGNSA. Trimming pared 5 bases from V and 1 base from J, leaving 18 bases between. The CDR3 runs 17 residues. The sequenced sample was cultured CD8+ T cells from PBMCs, obtained from culture after CMV antigen stimulation. The rearrangement joins TRBV7-2 to TRBJ2-1, with D perhaps matching TRBD1 (6 bases). The TCR originated in a human donor in good health (CMV status not recorded). Some clones in this sample may be carry-over from other donors' samples. The CDR3 here is CASSANRVGVSYNEQFF. CDR3 nucleotide sequence: TGTGCCAGCAGCGCAAACAGGGTGGGGGTTTCCTACAATGAGCAGTTCTTC.